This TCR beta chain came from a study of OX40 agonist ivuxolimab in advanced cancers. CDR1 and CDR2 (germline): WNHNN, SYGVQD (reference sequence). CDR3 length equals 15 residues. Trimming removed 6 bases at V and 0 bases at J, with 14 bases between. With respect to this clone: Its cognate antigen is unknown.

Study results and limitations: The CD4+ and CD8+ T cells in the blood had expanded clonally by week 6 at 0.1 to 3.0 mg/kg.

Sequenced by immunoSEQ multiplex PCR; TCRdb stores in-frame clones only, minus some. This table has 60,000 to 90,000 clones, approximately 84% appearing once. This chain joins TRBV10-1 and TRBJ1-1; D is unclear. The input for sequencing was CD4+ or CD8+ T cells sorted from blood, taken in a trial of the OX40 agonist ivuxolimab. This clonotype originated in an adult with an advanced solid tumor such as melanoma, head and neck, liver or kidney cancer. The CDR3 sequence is CASSLRKSMNTEAFF. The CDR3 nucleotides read TGCGCCAGCAGCCTCAGGAAAAGCATGAACACTGAAGCTTTCTTT.